The 19 T cell receptor beta chains below all came from one sample that was sequenced in a study of T cell responses to AZD1222 COVID-19 vaccine. Here immunoSEQ multiplex PCR was the method, and the copy in TCRdb shows in-frame clones only, minus some. The table shows under 130,000 clones, with about 92% occurring only once. Sequencing was performed on peripheral blood, taken on day 0 of AZD1222 vaccination. The receptor set was obtained from an adult in good health.

The sample holds one count of this clone. J is TRBJ2-5 and V is TRBV10-1; 8 bases align to TRBD2. CDR3 size: 17 residues. The germline gives CDR1 WNHNN, CDR2 SYGVQD (reference sequence). Trimming at V came to 2 bases and at J to 3 bases, leaving 11 bases not matched to a gene. CDR3 nucleotide sequence: TGCGCCAGCAGTGAGAGGGTGATCGGGAGGGGGGAAGAGACCCAGTACTTC. Translated, it gives CASSERVIGRGEETQYF.

On this clone itself: Other DNA sequences within the sample encode an identical CDR3. This rearrangement joins TRBV7-8 to TRBJ1-1, with 9 bases identical to TRBD1. The V segment lost 4 bases and the J segment 5 bases; nucleotides outside the gene matches: 2. Germline V gene sequence: CDR1 SGHVS, CDR2 FQNEAQ. The CDR3 consists of 13 residues. The CDR3 DNA follows: TGTGCCAGCAGCTCCGACAGGGGGACTGAAGCTTTCTTT. Its translation: CASSSDRGTEAFF.

The rearrangement uses TRBV7-9 and TRBJ1-6; TRBD1 matches at 7 bases. The trim removed 3 bases at V and 10 bases at J, leaving 6 bases unmatched. The CDR3 covers 14 residues. Per the germline V gene, CDR1 is SEHNR and CDR2 is FQNEAQ (reference sequence). Here the CDR3 DNA reads TGTGCCAGCAGCTTCTCAAGGGGGCGCTCACCCCTCCACTTT. It specifies CASSFSRGRSPLHF.

This rearrangement joins TRBV6-5 to TRBJ1-5, with D uncertain. V was clipped by 5 bases and J by 7 bases, with 15 bases between them. Germline-derived CDR1 and CDR2 are MNHEY and SVGAGI. This CDR3 has 14 residues. The CDR3 reads CASSLEALRQPQHF. The DNA for the CDR3 is TGTGCCAGCAGTCTCGAGGCACTCAGGCAGCCCCAGCATTTT.

This chain connects TRBV4-1 to TRBJ1-2; no clear D gene. The V gene lost 1 base and the J gene lost 7 bases, with 13 bases spanning the gap. Germline V gives CDR1 MGHRA, CDR2 YSYEKL. The CDR3 contains 14 residues. The chain's CDR3 is CASSQGDNRRGYTF. CDR3 in DNA: TGCGCCAGCAGCCAAGGAGACAACAGACGTGGCTACACCTTC.

CDR3 nucleotide sequence: TGTGCCACCGAAACTTTAACAGGGCTTGGAAACACCATATATTTT. This gives the protein CATETLTGLGNTIYF. The chain carries TRBV6-6 and TRBJ1-3; D is perhaps TRBD1 (6 bases). The germline V gene encodes CDR1 MNHNY and CDR2 SVGAGI (reference sequence). The length of the CDR3 is 15 residues. V lost 10 bases to trimming and J lost 3 bases, with 19 bases between them.

This chain connects TRBV28 to TRBJ1-5, with D uncertain. Trimming removed 7 bases from V and 6 bases from J, with 10 bases in between. CDR3 length equals 12 residues. CDR1 is MDHEN and CDR2 is SYDVKM in the germline V gene. CDR3 protein: CASTRVSQPQHF. The CDR3 region has the DNA TGTGCCAGCACGCGGGTTTCTCAGCCCCAGCATTTT.

The chain employs TRBV6-2 or TRBV6-3 and TRBJ1-1, with 9 bases identical to TRBD1. The trim removed 2 bases at V and 6 bases at J, leaving 13 bases unmatched. The CDR3 totals 17 residues. Per the germline V gene, CDR1 is MNHEY and CDR2 is SVGEGT. The CDR3 reads CASSYLSGTGFYAEAFF. CDR3 nucleotides: TGTGCCAGCAGTTACCTCTCCGGGACAGGGTTTTATGCTGAAGCTTTCTTT.

This clone was picked up one time. The V gene is TRBV6-5, the J gene TRBJ1-6; D may be TRBD1 (6 bases). The CDR3 runs to 16 residues. Germline CDR1 reads MNHEY; CDR2 reads SVGAGI. V was cut by 2 bases and J by 7 bases, with 15 bases left in between. Here the CDR3 reads CASSYKPSGANSPLHF. Written as DNA, the CDR3 is TGTGCCAGCAGTTACAAACCTTCGGGGGCGAATTCACCCCTCCACTTT.

This clone has a single count. The chain carries TRBV10-3 and TRBJ1-6, with D possibly matching TRBD1 (5 bases). Germline V gene lookup returns CDR1 ENHRY and CDR2 SYGVKD. The CDR3 has 16 residues. The germline V and J ends were trimmed by 6 bases and 9 bases, with 21 bases remaining between them. CDR3 amino acids: CAIRGTDRDEFSPLHF. For the CDR3, the DNA is TGTGCCATCAGGGGGACTGACCGGGACGAGTTTTCACCCCTCCACTTT.

The chain couples TRBV18 to TRBJ2-7, with 8 bases identical to TRBD2. After removal of 3 bases from V and 3 bases from J, the junction contained 7 bases not matched to a gene. The CDR3 has 15 residues. Germline V gene sequence: CDR1 KGHSH, CDR2 LQKENI. The CDR3 DNA follows: TGTGCCAGCTCACCGGCGGGGGGCAACCTCTACGAGCAGTACTTC. Translated, it gives CASSPAGGNLYEQYF.

The V call is TRBV7-2, the J call TRBJ2-7; D gene ambiguous. This CDR3 has 14 amino acids. The V end was cut by 2 bases, the J end by 2 bases, with 10 bases between. CDR1 and CDR2 (germline): SGHTA, FQGNSA. The chain's CDR3 is CASSLFKETYEQYF. Here the CDR3 DNA reads TGTGCCAGCAGCTTATTTAAGGAGACCTACGAGCAGTACTTC. The variable domain in full, completed from reference TRBV7-2 and TRBJ2-7, reads GAGVSQSPSNKVTEKGKDVELRCDPISGHTALYWYRQSLGQGLEFLIYFQGNSAPDKSGLPSDRFSAERTGGSVSTLTIQRTQQEDSAVYLCASSLFKETYEQYFGPGTRLTVT.

The count of this clone is one. The V gene is TRBV28, the J gene TRBJ1-2; D remains unclear. The length of the CDR3 is 15 residues. V was pared by 0 bases and J by 0 bases, with 8 bases between. Germline V gene sequence: CDR1 MDHEN, CDR2 SYDVKM. The CDR3 bases are TGTGCCAGCAGTTTATGGGACCGCCCTAACTATGGCTACACCTTC. Protein: CASSLWDRPNYGYTF.

This clone was seen a handful of times. V usage is TRBV6-6 and J usage is TRBJ2-5; D gene unclear. The CDR3 has 10 residues. CDR1 is MNHNY and CDR2 is SVGAGI in the germline V gene (reference sequence). V shed 8 bases and J shed 5 bases, with 6 bases lying between them. The CDR3 sequence: CASGLETQYF. CDR3 nucleotide sequence: TGTGCCAGCGGGTTGGAGACCCAGTACTTC.

The chain carries TRBV2 and TRBJ1-2; D possibly corresponds to TRBD1 (6 bases). Germline CDR1 SNHLY, CDR2 FYNNEI. V was trimmed by 2 bases and J by 1 base, leaving 17 bases between them. This CDR3 has 17 residues. The CDR3 nucleotides read TGTGCCAGCAGTGAAATGGGCGTACAGGGACTTAACTATGGCTACACCTTC. Translation gives CASSEMGVQGLNYGYTF.

The J gene is TRBJ2-1, the V gene TRBV27; D assignment may be TRBD1 or TRBD2 (5 bases each). The CDR3 sequence is 17 residues long. The germline V gene encodes CDR1 MNHEY and CDR2 SMNVEV (reference sequence). Between the trimmed V and J ends, which lost 5 bases and 1 base, there was a span of 18 bases. CDR3 residues: CASSPWGTSRSYNEQFF. The DNA for the CDR3 is TGTGCCAGCAGTCCGTGGGGGACCTCGAGGTCCTACAATGAGCAGTTCTTC.

J is TRBJ2-7 and V is TRBV2, with D maybe TRBD2 (6 bases). The CDR3 has 16 residues. Germline CDR1 and CDR2: SNHLY and FYNNEI. The V gene lost 0 bases and the J gene lost 3 bases, with 15 bases spanning the gap. CDR3 sequence reads: CASSEALLGGNYEQYF. CDR3 DNA: TGTGCCAGCAGTGAAGCGCTTCTGGGGGGAAACTACGAGCAGTACTTC.

The chain carries TRBV15 and TRBJ2-5; tentatively, D is TRBD1 (6 bases). This CDR3 has 13 residues. Germline V CDR1 and CDR2: LNHNV, YYDKDF (reference sequence). The germline V and J ends were trimmed by 0 bases and 7 bases, with 9 bases remaining between them. CDR3 DNA sequence: TGTGCCACCAGCAGAGAAAAGGGGGTGACCCAGTACTTC. Amino acids: CATSREKGVTQYF.

The chain carries TRBV18 and TRBJ1-4; perhaps TRBD1 as D (5 bases). Per the germline V gene, CDR1 is KGHSH and CDR2 is LQKENI. The CDR3 is 15 amino acids. V lost 6 bases and J 0 bases, leaving 11 bases between the germline ends. In DNA form, the CDR3 reads TGTGCCAGCTCCACATCAGGGACAACTAATGAAAAACTGTTTTTT. It specifies CASSTSGTTNEKLFF.